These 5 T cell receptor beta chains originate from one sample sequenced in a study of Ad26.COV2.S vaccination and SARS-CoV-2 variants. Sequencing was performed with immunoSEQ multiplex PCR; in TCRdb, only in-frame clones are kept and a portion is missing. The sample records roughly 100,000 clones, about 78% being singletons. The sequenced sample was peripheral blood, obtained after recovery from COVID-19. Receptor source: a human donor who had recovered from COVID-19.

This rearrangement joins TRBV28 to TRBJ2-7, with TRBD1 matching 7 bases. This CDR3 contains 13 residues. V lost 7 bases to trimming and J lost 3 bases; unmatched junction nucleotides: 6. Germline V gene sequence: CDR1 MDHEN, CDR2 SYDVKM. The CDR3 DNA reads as TGTGCCAGCACCTTAGGGGGCGGCTACGAGCAGTACTTC. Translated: CASTLGGGYEQYF.

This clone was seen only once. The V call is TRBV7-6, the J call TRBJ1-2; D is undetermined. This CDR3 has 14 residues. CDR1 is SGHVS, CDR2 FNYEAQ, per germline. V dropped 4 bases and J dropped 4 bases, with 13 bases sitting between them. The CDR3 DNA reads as TGTGCCAGCAGCTCTCCGGGCCCAGCCTATGGCTACACCTTC. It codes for CASSSPGPAYGYTF.

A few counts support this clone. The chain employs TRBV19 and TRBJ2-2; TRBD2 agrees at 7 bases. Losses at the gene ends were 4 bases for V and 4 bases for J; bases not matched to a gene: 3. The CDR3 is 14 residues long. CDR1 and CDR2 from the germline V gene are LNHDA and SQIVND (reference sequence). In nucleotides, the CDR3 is TGTGCCAGTAGTAGCGGGGGAGGCACCGGGGAGCTGTTTTTT. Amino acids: CASSSGGGTGELFF.

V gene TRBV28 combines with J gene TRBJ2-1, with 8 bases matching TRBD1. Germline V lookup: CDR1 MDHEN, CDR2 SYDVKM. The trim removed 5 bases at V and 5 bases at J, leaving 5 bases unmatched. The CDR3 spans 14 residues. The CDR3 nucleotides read TGTGCCAGCAGTCCCAGGACAGGGCACAATGAGCAGTTCTTC. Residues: CASSPRTGHNEQFF.

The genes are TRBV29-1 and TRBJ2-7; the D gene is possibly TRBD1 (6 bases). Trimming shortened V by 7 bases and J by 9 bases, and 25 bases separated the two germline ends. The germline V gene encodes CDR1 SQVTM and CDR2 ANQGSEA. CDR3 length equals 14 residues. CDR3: CSALRGSGAEVQYF. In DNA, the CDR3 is TGCAGCGCTCTAAGGGGGTCAGGGGCTGAAGTGCAGTACTTC.